This T cell receptor (beta chain) was identified in a study of OX40 agonist ivuxolimab in advanced cancers. Study in general: Patients got intravenous ivuxolimab at 0.01 to 10 mg/kg every 2 weeks. Two patients with cutaneous melanoma and one with hepatocellular carcinoma, three in total, showed partial responses.

Concerning this clone: The target antigen is unknown.

The assay was immunoSEQ multiplex PCR, and TCRdb's table has in-frame clones only and misses some. The sample records about 70,000 clones, 87% being singletons. Points from the study as a whole: Clones of CD4+ and CD8+ blood T cells grew by week 6 at doses of 0.1 to 3.0 mg/kg. The antigens recognized by the expanded peripheral T cells, that is their antigen specificity, were not determined.

CDR1 is LNHDA and CDR2 is SQIVND in the germline V gene (reference sequence). Unmatched junction bases numbered 10, after V lost 3 bases and J lost 7 bases. The length of the CDR3 is 15 residues. The sequence derives from an adult with an advanced solid tumor such as melanoma, head and neck, liver or kidney cancer. Sequenced here: CD4+ or CD8+ T cells sorted from blood, sampled in a trial of the OX40 agonist ivuxolimab. This chain joins TRBV19 and TRBJ2-3, with 7 bases lining up with TRBD2. For the CDR3, the DNA is TGTGCCAGTAGTATGAGCGGGAAGGTTTCAAATACGCAGTATTTT. Residues: CASSMSGKVSNTQYF.